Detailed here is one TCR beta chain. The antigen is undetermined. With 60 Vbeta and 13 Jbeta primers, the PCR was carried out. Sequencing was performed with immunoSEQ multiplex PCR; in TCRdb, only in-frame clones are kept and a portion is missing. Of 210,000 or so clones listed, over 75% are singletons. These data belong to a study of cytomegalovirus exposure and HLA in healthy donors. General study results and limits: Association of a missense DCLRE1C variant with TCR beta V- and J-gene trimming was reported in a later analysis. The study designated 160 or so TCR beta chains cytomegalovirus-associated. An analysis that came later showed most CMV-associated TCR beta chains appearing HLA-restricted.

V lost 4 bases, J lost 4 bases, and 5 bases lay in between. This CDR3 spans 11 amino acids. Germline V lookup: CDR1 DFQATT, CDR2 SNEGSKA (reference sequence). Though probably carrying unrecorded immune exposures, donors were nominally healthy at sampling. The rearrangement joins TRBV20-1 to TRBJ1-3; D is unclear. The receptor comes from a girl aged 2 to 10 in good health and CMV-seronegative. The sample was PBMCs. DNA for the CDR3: TGCAGTGCTAACAGAGGAAACACCATATATTTT. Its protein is CSANRGNTIYF.